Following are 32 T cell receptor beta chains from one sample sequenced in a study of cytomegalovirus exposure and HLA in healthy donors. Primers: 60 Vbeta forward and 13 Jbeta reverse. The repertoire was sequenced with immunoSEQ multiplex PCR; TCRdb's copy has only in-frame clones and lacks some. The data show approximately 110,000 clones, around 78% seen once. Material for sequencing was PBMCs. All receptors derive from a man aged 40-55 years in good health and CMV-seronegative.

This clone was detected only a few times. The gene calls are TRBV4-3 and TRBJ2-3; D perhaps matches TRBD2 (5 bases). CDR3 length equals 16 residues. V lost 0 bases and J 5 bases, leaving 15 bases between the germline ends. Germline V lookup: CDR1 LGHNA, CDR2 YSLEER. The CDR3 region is CASSQEVDGRGDTQYF. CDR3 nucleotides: TGCGCCAGCAGCCAAGAGGTTGATGGACGGGGAGATACGCAGTATTTT.

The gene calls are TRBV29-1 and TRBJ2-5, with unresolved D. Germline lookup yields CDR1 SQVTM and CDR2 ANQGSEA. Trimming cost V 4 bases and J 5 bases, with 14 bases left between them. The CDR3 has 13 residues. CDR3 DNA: TGCAGCGTTGGAGGTGTCTCCGCGGAGACCCAGTACTTC. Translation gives CSVGGVSAETQYF.

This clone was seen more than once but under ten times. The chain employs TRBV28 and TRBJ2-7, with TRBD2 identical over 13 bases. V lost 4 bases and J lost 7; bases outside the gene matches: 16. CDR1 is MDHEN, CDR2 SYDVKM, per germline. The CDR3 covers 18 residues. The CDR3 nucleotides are TGTGCCAGCAGTTCATATGGACTAGCGGGGGCCTCCCATCCGGAGCAGTACTTC. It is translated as CASSSYGLAGASHPEQYF.

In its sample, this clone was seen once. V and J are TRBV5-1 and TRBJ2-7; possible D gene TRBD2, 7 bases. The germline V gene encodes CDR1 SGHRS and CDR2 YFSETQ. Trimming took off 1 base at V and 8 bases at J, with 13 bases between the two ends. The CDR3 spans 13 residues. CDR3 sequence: CASSLNRGAQQYF. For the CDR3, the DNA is TGCGCCAGCAGCTTGAACCGGGGGGCGCAGCAGTACTTC.

CDR3 DNA: TGTGCCAGCAGCTTGGCGAGCGGGGCGGAGCAGTACTTC. It translates to CASSLASGAEQYF. The V call is TRBV5-6, the J call TRBJ2-7; 7 bases agree with TRBD2. Germline V lookup: CDR1 SGHDT, CDR2 YYEEEE. V shed 0 bases, J shed 7 bases, and the junction held 4 bases outside the gene matches. The CDR3 consists of 13 residues.

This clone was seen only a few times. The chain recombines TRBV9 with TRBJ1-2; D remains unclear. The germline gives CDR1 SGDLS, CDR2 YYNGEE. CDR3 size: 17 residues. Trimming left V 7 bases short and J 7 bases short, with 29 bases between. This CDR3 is CASEIIGRESWKRGYTF. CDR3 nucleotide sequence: TGTGCCAGCGAAATAATCGGACGGGAGTCATGGAAGCGTGGCTACACCTTC.

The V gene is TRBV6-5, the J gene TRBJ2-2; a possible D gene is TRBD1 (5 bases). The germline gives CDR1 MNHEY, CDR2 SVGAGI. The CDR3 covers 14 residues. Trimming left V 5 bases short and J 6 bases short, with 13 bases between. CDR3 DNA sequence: TGTGCCAGCAGTCAAATGACAGCGTCCGGGGAGCTGTTTTTT. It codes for CASSQMTASGELFF.

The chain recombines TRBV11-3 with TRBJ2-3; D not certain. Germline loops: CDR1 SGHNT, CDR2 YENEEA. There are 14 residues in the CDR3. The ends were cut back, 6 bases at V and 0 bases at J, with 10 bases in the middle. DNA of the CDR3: TGTGCCAGCAGTTTGTCAGTTAGCACAGATACGCAGTATTTT. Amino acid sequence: CASSLSVSTDTQYF.

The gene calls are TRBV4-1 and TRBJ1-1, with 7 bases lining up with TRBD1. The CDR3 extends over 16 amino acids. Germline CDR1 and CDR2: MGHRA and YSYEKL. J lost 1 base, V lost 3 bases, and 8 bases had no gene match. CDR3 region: CASSQNTGAPNTEAFF. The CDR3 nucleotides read TGCGCCAGCAGCCAGAATACAGGGGCTCCGAACACTGAAGCTTTCTTT.

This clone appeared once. The CDR3, as DNA: TGTGCCAGCAGCCCTCGACAGGGGGAACCCTACAATGAGCAGTTCTTC. It is translated as CASSPRQGEPYNEQFF. The chain uses TRBV11-1 and TRBJ2-1, with 9 bases aligning to TRBD1. CDR3 size: 16 residues. Germline CDR1 reads SGHAT; CDR2 reads FQDESV (reference sequence). Losses at the gene ends were 5 bases for V and 2 bases for J; bases not matched to a gene: 7.

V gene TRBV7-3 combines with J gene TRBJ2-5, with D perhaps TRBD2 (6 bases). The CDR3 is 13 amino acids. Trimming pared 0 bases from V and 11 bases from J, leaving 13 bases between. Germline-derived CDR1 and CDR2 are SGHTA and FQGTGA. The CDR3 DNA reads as TGTGCCAGCAGCTTAACGGGGGGTTGGGAGCAGTACTTC. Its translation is CASSLTGGWEQYF.

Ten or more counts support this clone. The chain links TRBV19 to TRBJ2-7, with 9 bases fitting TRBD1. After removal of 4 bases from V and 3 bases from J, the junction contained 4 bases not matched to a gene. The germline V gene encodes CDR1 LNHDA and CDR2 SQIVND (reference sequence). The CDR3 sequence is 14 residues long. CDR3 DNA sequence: TGTGCCAGTAGTACCTGGGACAGGGTCTACGAGCAGTACTTC. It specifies CASSTWDRVYEQYF.

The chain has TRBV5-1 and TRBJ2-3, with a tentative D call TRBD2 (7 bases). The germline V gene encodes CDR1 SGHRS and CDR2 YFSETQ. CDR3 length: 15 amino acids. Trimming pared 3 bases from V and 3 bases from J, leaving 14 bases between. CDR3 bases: TGCGCCAGCAGCTCCCGGGGGGCAGGGACAGATACGCAGTATTTT. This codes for CASSSRGAGTDTQYF.

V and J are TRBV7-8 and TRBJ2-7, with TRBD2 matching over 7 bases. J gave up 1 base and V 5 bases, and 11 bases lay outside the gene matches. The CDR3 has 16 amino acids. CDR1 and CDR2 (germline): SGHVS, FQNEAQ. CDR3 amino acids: CASSPRQAGRSYEQYF. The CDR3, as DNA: TGTGCCAGCAGCCCACGGCAAGCGGGGCGATCCTACGAGCAGTACTTC.

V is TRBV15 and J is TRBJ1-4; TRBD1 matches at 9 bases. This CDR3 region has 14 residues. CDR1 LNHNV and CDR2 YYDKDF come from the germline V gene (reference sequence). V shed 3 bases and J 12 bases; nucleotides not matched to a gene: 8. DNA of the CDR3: TGTGCCACCAGCAGGGGCGGGACAGGGTTGCAACTGTTTTTT. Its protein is CATSRGGTGLQLFF.

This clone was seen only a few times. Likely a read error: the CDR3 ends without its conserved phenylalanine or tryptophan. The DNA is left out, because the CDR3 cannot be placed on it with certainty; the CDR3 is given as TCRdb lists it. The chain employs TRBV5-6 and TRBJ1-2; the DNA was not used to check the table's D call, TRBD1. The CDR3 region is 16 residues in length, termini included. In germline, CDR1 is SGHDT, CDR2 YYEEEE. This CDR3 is CASSSSGTGGRLGVIR.

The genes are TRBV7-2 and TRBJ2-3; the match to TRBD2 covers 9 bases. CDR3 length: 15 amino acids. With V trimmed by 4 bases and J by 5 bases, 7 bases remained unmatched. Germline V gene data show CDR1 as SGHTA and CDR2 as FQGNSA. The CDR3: CASSSLAGQLDTQYF. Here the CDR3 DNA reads TGTGCCAGCAGCTCCCTAGCGGGGCAACTAGATACGCAGTATTTT.

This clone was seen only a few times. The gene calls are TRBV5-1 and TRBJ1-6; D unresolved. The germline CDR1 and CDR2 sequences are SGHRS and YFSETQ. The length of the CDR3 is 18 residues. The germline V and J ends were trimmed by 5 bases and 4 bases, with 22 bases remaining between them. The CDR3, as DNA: TGCGCCAGCAGAAAGAATTCACCGGGTTTTTTGTATAATTCACCCCTCCACTTT. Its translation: CASRKNSPGFLYNSPLHF.

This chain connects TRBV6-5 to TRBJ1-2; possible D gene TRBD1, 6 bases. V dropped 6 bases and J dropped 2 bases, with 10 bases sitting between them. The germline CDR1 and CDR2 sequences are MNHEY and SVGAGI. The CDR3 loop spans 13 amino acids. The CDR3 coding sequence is TGTGCCAGCAGCCAAACAGGGAACTATGGCTACACCTTC. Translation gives CASSQTGNYGYTF.

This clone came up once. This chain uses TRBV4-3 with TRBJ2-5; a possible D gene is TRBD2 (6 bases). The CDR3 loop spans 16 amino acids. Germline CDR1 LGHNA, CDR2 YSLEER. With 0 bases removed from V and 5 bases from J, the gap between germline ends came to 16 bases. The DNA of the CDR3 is TGCGCCAGCAGCCAAGATCGCGGAGGGTCGGGGGAGACCCAGTACTTC. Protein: CASSQDRGGSGETQYF.

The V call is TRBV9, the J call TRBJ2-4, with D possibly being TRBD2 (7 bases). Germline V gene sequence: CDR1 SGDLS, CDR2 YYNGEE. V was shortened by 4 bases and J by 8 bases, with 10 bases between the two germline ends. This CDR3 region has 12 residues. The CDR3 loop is CASSLGGDIQYF. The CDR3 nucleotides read TGTGCCAGCAGCCTAGGGGGGGACATTCAGTACTTC.

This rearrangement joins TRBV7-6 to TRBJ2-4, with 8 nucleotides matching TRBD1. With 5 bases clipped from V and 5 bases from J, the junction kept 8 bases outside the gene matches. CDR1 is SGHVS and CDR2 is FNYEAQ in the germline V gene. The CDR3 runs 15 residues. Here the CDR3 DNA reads TGTGCCAGCAGCGATGCAGGGGGCAGGGAAAACATTCAGTACTTC. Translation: CASSDAGGRENIQYF.

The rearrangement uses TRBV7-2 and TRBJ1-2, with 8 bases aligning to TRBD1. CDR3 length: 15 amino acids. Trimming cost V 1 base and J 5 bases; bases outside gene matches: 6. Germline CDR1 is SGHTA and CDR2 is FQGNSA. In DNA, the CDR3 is TGTGCCAGCAGCTTAGATACAGGGGGGGATTATGGCTACACCTTC. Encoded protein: CASSLDTGGDYGYTF. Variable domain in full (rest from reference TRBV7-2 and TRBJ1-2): GAGVSQSPSNKVTEKGKDVELRCDPISGHTALYWYRQSLGQGLEFLIYFQGNSAPDKSGLPSDRFSAERTGGSVSTLTIQRTQQEDSAVYLCASSLDTGGDYGYTFGSGTRLTVV.

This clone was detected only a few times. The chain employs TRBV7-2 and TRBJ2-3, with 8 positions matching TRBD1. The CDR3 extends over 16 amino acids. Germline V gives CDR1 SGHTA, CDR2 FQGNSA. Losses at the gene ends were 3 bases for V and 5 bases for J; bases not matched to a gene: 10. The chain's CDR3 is CASSLAGTGPQDTQYF. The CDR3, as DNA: TGTGCCAGCAGCTTGGCCGGGACAGGTCCCCAAGATACGCAGTATTTT.

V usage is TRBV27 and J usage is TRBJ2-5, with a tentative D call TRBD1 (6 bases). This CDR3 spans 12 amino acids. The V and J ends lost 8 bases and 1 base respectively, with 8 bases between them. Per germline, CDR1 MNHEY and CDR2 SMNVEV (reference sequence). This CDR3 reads CASRTAQETQYF. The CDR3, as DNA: TGTGCCAGCCGGACAGCCCAAGAGACCCAGTACTTC.

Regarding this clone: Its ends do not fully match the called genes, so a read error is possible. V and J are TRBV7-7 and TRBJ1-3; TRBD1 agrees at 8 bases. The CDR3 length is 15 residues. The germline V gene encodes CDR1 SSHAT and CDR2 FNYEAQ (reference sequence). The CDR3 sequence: CASSSGQGPGNTIYF. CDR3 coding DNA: TGTGCTAGCAGCTCTGGACAGGGCCCTGGAAACACCATATATTTT.

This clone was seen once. CDR3 nucleotides: TGTGCCAGCAGCGTAGAGGCAGGGGATGAAAAACTGTTTTTT. Translated, it gives CASSVEAGDEKLFF. The V and J genes are TRBV9 and TRBJ1-4, with D tentatively TRBD1 (6 bases). Germline V gene lookup returns CDR1 SGDLS and CDR2 YYNGEE. V was cut by 0 bases and J by 6 bases, with 9 bases left in between. The CDR3 runs 14 residues.

This CDR3 reads CASNGQTNSNQPQHF. CDR3 nucleotides: TGTGCCAGCAATGGACAGACCAATAGCAATCAGCCCCAGCATTTT. V is TRBV2 and J is TRBJ1-5, with a possible D match to TRBD1 (6 bases). Trimming cost V 7 bases and J 0 bases, with 13 bases left between them. Per the germline V gene, CDR1 is SNHLY and CDR2 is FYNNEI. The CDR3 has 15 amino acids.

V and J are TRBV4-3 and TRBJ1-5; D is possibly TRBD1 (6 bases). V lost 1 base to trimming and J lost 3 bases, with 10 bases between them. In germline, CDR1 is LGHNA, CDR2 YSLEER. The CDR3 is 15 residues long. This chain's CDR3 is CASSQGGGSNQPQHF. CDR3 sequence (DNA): TGCGCCAGCAGCCAAGGAGGGGGTTCCAATCAGCCCCAGCATTTT.

The CDR3 is CASSLGGGPGEQFF. CDR3 DNA sequence: TGTGCCAGCAGCTTAGGGGGGGGGCCCGGTGAGCAGTTCTTC. V is TRBV11-2 and J is TRBJ2-1; tentatively, D is TRBD2 (7 bases). V dropped 1 base and J dropped 9 bases, with 13 bases sitting between them. This CDR3 is built from 14 residues. Germline V gene lookup returns CDR1 SGHAT and CDR2 FQNNGV.

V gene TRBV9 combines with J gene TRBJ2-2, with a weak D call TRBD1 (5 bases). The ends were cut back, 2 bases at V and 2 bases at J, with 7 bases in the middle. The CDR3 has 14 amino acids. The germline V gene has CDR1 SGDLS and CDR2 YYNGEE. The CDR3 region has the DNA TGTGCCAGCAGCGTGCAGGGTAACACCGGGGAGCTGTTTTTT. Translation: CASSVQGNTGELFF.

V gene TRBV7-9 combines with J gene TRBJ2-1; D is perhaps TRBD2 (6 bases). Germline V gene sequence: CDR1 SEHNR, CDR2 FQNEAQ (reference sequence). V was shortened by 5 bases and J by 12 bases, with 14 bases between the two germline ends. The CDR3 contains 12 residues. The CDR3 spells CASSISGVGQFF. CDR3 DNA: TGTGCCAGCAGCATTAGCGGAGTTGGGCAGTTCTTC.